This T cell receptor (beta chain) derives from a study of vaccination and CD4 T cells after COVID-19. The wider study: Overlapping spike peptides served as the stimulus for the cells. These peptides came from SARS-CoV-2 and from the common cold coronaviruses HCoV-NL63, HCoV-OC43 and HCoV-229E.

Treatment described: roughly 10-day PBMC culture with coronavirus spike peptide pools or control peptides (ViraFEST assay). General study points: A median of about 90% of reactive clones, in convalescent patients, became evident only post-vaccination.

The CDR3 has 15 residues. Trimming pared 0 bases from V and 2 bases from J, leaving 10 bases between. CDR1 and CDR2 from the germline V gene are ENHRY and SYGVKD. This clonotype was observed a few times. Its antigen is undetermined. Sequenced with the Oncomine TCR Beta short-read assay was DNA taken from cultured CD4+ T cells. MiXCR, applied by TCRdb to the PCR reads, yields one record per CDR3 protein. The sample has about 14,000 distinct CDR3 sequences, around 55% seen once. The chain employs TRBV10-3 and TRBJ2-5; the D gene is possibly TRBD1 (5 bases). The sequenced sample was CD4+ T cells from blood, cultured in vitro. This receptor was identified in a human donor who had recovered from COVID-19. The CDR3 DNA reads as TGTGCCATCAGTGAGTCGACGGCAGGGCAAGAGACCCAGTACTTC. This gives the protein CAISESTAGQETQYF.